The clone carrying this TCR beta chain came up a few times. Authors' methods: Amplification from reference gene primers served as the basis for estimated nucleated cell counts. The data were produced by immunoSEQ multiplex PCR, yet TCRdb's version contains in-frame clones alone and is incomplete. The V and J calls and clone size were taken over from that table, and D and trimming were inferred from the DNA. The sample consists of some 390,000 clones, around 87% of them appearing once. This CDR3 spans 17 amino acids. V lost 6 bases and J lost 0; bases outside the gene matches: 9. Germline V gene sequence: CDR1 MNHNS, CDR2 SASEGT. The sample comes from a study of blood T cell repertoires in COVID-19. Study-level information: Acute-phase and convalescent COVID-19 samples originated in the United States, Italy and Spain.

This TCR came from a woman aged 55-69 years with COVID-19, enrolled during active disease. The chain employs TRBV6-1 and TRBJ1-5; TRBD1 aligns across 9 bases. The specimen sequenced was peripheral blood. The CDR3 is CASRETDRGDSNQPQHF. The CDR3 region has the DNA TGTGCCAGCAGGGAAACAGACAGGGGGGATAGCAATCAGCCCCAGCATTTT.